These T cell receptor beta chains were read from a single sample in a study of T cell repertoires in cytomegalovirus infection. TCRdb ran MiXCR on the reads and lists one entry per CDR3 protein. The top ten clones hold 59% of a sample with tens of thousands of distinct CDR3 sequences, about 29% of them seen once. These receptors are not linked to any known antigen. Specimen: CD8+ T cells from cultured PBMCs, collected from culture after CMV antigen stimulation. The source is a human donor in good health (CMV status not recorded). Some clones in this sample may be carry-over from other donors' samples. CDR3s include the opening cysteine and the closing phenylalanine or tryptophan. D genes are given only for firm matches. Not every row has a clone size; where given, it reads once, few, many or a size class.

D gene: .
clone size: few
V gene: TRBV19
J gene: TRBJ1-2
CDR3 DNA: TGTGCCAGTAGTGGCCCGACAGTCCTCTATGGCTACACCTTC
CDR3 protein: CASSGPTVLYGYTF

D gene: .
clone size: few
V gene: TRBV12-3/TRBV12-4
J gene: TRBJ1-1
CDR3 DNA: TGTGCCAGCAGTTTGAAGGGGAACACTGAAGCTTTCTTT
CDR3 protein: CASSLKGNTEAFF

D gene: .
clone size: few
V gene: TRBV6-5
J gene: TRBJ2-7
CDR3 DNA: .
CDR3 protein: CASSSSGTPGHEQYF

D gene: .
clone size: many
V gene: TRBV4-1
J gene: TRBJ2-7
CDR3 DNA: TGCGCCAGCAGCCAAGCCCTGAGGGACTCTGCTTCCTACGAGCAGTACTTC
CDR3 protein: CASSQALRDSASYEQYF

D gene: TRBD2
clone size: .
V gene: TRBV25-1
J gene: TRBJ2-5
CDR3 DNA: TGTGCCAGCAGTGAAGTGCGGGGGAGCGGAGAGACCCAGTACTTC
CDR3 protein: CASSEVRGSGETQYF

D gene: .
clone size: .
V gene: TRBV14
J gene: TRBJ2-7
CDR3 DNA: TGTGCCAGCCGGGGGTTTTCCTACGAGCAGTACTTC
CDR3 protein: CASRGFSYEQYF

D gene: .
clone size: many
V gene: TRBV7-2
J gene: TRBJ2-1
CDR3 DNA: TGTGCCAGCAGCTCCCCATTTCAGAGGGCGGGTGAGCAGTTCTTC
CDR3 protein: CASSSPFQRAGEQFF

D gene: TRBD1
clone size: few
V gene: TRBV7-2
J gene: TRBJ2-7
CDR3 DNA: TGTGCCAGCAGCAGCCGGGACAGGTTTCCCTACGAGCAGTACTTC
CDR3 protein: CASSSRDRFPYEQYF

D gene: .
clone size: many
V gene: TRBV6-1
J gene: TRBJ1-5
CDR3 DNA: TGTGCCAGCAAAGGAATTAATAGCAATCAGCCCCAGCATTTT
CDR3 protein: CASKGINSNQPQHF

D gene: .
clone size: .
V gene: TRBV15
J gene: TRBJ2-1
CDR3 DNA: TGTGCCACCAGCAGAGAAACCCAGGATGAGCAGTTCTTC
CDR3 protein: CATSRETQDEQFF

D gene: .
clone size: .
V gene: TRBV5-5
J gene: TRBJ2-7
CDR3 DNA: TGTGCCAGCAGCTTGGGTTCCGGGAGCAGGACCTGCGAGCAGTACTTC
CDR3 protein: CASSLGSGSRTCEQYF

D gene: .
clone size: few
V gene: TRBV27
J gene: TRBJ2-3
CDR3 DNA: TGTGCCAGCACCGCCGGGACATTCGACACAGATACGCAGTATTTT
CDR3 protein: CASTAGTFDTDTQYF

D gene: TRBD2
clone size: few
V gene: TRBV7-7
J gene: TRBJ2-1
CDR3 DNA: TGTGCTAGCAGCCCAACGACTAGCGGGATGGAGCAGTTCTTC
CDR3 protein: CASSPTTSGMEQFF

D gene: .
clone size: many
V gene: TRBV6-2/TRBV6-3
J gene: TRBJ2-3
CDR3 DNA: TGTGCCAGCACCGGACAGATTCTTGATACGCAGTATTTT
CDR3 protein: CASTGQILDTQYF

D gene: TRBD1
clone size: .
V gene: TRBV12-3/TRBV12-4
J gene: TRBJ2-7
CDR3 DNA: TGTGCCAGCAGTTTGGGGCAGGGGGCAGGGGAGCAGTACTTC
CDR3 protein: CASSLGQGAGEQYF

D gene: .
clone size: once
V gene: TRBV20-1
J gene: TRBJ2-3
CDR3 DNA: TGCAGTGCTCGGATAGATACCGGATCCGAGGTCGCTAGCACAGATACGCAGTATTTT
CDR3 protein: CSARIDTGSEVASTDTQYF

D gene: .
clone size: .
V gene: TRBV6-5
J gene: TRBJ2-5
CDR3 DNA: TGTGCCAGCAGTTACTTAGGGACATCGCGAGAGACCCAGTACTTC
CDR3 protein: CASSYLGTSRETQYF

D gene: .
clone size: few
V gene: TRBV19
J gene: TRBJ1-5
CDR3 DNA: TGTGCCAGTAGGGTCCAGGGGTATCAGCCCCAGCATTTT
CDR3 protein: CASRVQGYQPQHF

D gene: .
clone size: many
V gene: TRBV7-9
J gene: TRBJ2-5
CDR3 DNA: TGTGCCAGCAGCAGACCCCTAAGGGGCCCCGGGGAGACCCAGTACTTC
CDR3 protein: CASSRPLRGPGETQYF

D gene: .
clone size: few
V gene: TRBV11-2
J gene: TRBJ1-6
CDR3 DNA: TGTGCCAGCAGCTTCGAGGGCTCACCCCTCCACTTT
CDR3 protein: CASSFEGSPLHF

D gene: .
clone size: many
V gene: TRBV19
J gene: TRBJ2-7
CDR3 DNA: TGTGCCAGTAGTCCGGGACACAAGTACGAGCAGTACTTC
CDR3 protein: CASSPGHKYEQYF

D gene: .
clone size: .
V gene: TRBV4-3
J gene: TRBJ1-5
CDR3 DNA: TGCGCCAGCAGCCCGGGACAAAATCAGCCCCAGCATTTT
CDR3 protein: CASSPGQNQPQHF

D gene: .
clone size: many
V gene: TRBV7-9
J gene: TRBJ2-5
CDR3 DNA: TGTGCCAGCAGCCCGGCCGGGCACCAAGAGACCCAGTACTTC
CDR3 protein: CASSPAGHQETQYF

D gene: TRBD1
clone size: few
V gene: TRBV5-4
J gene: TRBJ1-2
CDR3 DNA: TGTGCCAGCAGCTTGAACCAGGGGGCCTGGGGCTACACCTTC
CDR3 protein: CASSLNQGAWGYTF

D gene: .
clone size: .
V gene: TRBV6-1
J gene: TRBJ2-7
CDR3 DNA: TGTGCCAGCAGTACCCGGGACAACCCCTACGAGCAGTACTTC
CDR3 protein: CASSTRDNPYEQYF

D gene: .
clone size: many
V gene: TRBV6-2/TRBV6-3
J gene: TRBJ2-7
CDR3 DNA: TGTGCCAGCAGCCCTTCAGGGTACGAGCAGTACTTC
CDR3 protein: CASSPSGYEQYF

D gene: .
clone size: .
V gene: TRBV6-5
J gene: TRBJ2-7
CDR3 DNA: TGTGCCAGCAGTTCCCTCCGGGACGCTGAGCAGTACTTC
CDR3 protein: CASSSLRDAEQYF

D gene: .
clone size: .
V gene: TRBV2
J gene: TRBJ1-4
CDR3 DNA: TGTGCCAGCAGTGAAGGATCTCTAGTAAATGAAAAACTGTTTTTT
CDR3 protein: CASSEGSLVNEKLFF

D gene: TRBD1
clone size: few
V gene: TRBV5-1
J gene: TRBJ1-1
CDR3 DNA: TGCGCCAGCAGCTCGGACAGGCTGGGGGAAGCTTTCTTT
CDR3 protein: CASSSDRLGEAFF

D gene: .
clone size: .
V gene: TRBV10-1
J gene: TRBJ1-1
CDR3 DNA: TGCGCCAAAACCGCTCTGAACACTGAAGCTTTCTTT
CDR3 protein: CAKTALNTEAFF